Below, one T cell receptor beta chain is given with its context. The sample carries other DNA sequences with the same CDR3. For each subset, genomic DNA was distributed in equal portions over several immunoSEQ plates. Generated by immunoSEQ multiplex PCR, the TCRdb table keeps only in-frame clones and is missing some. Of 1.5 million to 1.9 million clones in the sample, around 98% were seen once. The data originate from a study of shared clonotypes between healthy human individuals. Study-wide background: Donors were two women and a few men aged 18 to 49.

This CDR3 region has 15 residues. Trimming at V came to 0 bases and at J to 3 bases, leaving 3 bases not matched to a gene. Germline CDR1 reads SGHAT; CDR2 reads FQNNGV. This chain connects TRBV11-2 to TRBJ2-3; 7 bases match TRBD2. The sequence was collected from a man younger than 45 in good health. Sequenced material: naive CD4+ T cells sorted from blood. Indicated subset: CD45RA+ positively selected. The CDR3 DNA reads as TGTGCCAGCAGCTTAGATGTCGGGAGGACAGATACGCAGTATTTT. This sequence encodes CASSLDVGRTDTQYF.